The 17 T cell receptor beta chains listed next were all sequenced from one sample in a study of TET2 disruption in CD19-targeted CAR T cells. The treatment denotes: autologous CTL019 cells: CD19 CAR with 4-1BB and CD3 zeta domains. Their cognate antigens are unknown. The data were produced by immunoSEQ multiplex PCR, yet TCRdb's version contains in-frame clones alone and is incomplete. The sample has 25,000 to 30,000 clones, and its top ten clones hold 1.9%. Sample: CD8- CAR+ T cells sorted from cultured blood T cells, taken for CD19 CAR T cell therapy. Documented subset: CD8-negative CAR-positive T cells from the infusion product. The origin of the receptors is a man between 65 and 85 years old with chronic lymphocytic leukemia.

As for this clone: The read terminates 3 residues ahead of where the CDR3 ends, so the germline J gene completes it. The chain uses TRBV18 and TRBJ1-1; the D gene is possibly TRBD1 (5 bases). From germline, CDR1 is KGHSH and CDR2 LQKENI. The CDR3 totals 15 residues. The CDR3 DNA, read in part, is TGTGCCAGCTCACCACCGGCTAGCGGGGTAGGGACG. It codes for CASSPPASGVGT. The CDR3 reads in full as CASSPPASGVGTAFF.

Details on this clone: The read is 3 residues too short to cover the CDR3 end, so that end is filled in from the germline J gene. V is TRBV19 and J is TRBJ1-4; TRBD1 might be the D (5 bases). V was trimmed by 3 bases and J by 5 bases, leaving 13 bases between them. The germline gives CDR1 LNHDA, CDR2 SQIVND (reference sequence). This CDR3 is 15 amino acids long. CDR3 bases read: TGTGCCAGTAGTATCCCGGCGGCAGGGAATGAAAAA. This gives the protein CASSIPAAGNEK. The full CDR3 protein reads CASSIPAAGNEKLFF.

With regard to this clone: The read terminates 3 residues ahead of where the CDR3 ends, so the germline J gene completes it. The chain joins TRBV27 to TRBJ2-7; D is perhaps TRBD1 (5 bases). The V end was cut by 2 bases, the J end by 0 bases, with 14 bases between. The CDR3 has 16 residues. The V gene's germline CDR1 is MNHEY and CDR2 SMNVEV (reference sequence). CDR3 protein: CASSLRGFGPSYEQYF. Partial CDR3 DNA: TGTGCCAGCAGTTTAAGGGGATTTGGTCCCTCCTACGAG.

Comment on this clone: The read falls 3 residues short of the CDR3 end, and the missing part is taken from the germline J gene. V is TRBV7-9 and J is TRBJ1-1; 7 nucleotides match TRBD1. Germline lookup yields CDR1 SEHNR and CDR2 FQNEAQ (reference sequence). This CDR3 has 13 residues. The junction had 1 base not matched to a gene; V was cut back by 3 bases and J by 3 bases. Incomplete CDR3 DNA: TGTGCCAGCAGCTTCGGACAGGACACTGAA. Residues: CASSFGQDTE. The entire CDR3 reads CASSFGQDTEAFF.

A remark on this clone: The germline gene is not matched at one end of the junction; a read error may be the cause. The read finishes 3 residues shy of the CDR3 end, and the germline J gene is used to complete it. The chain carries TRBV2 and TRBJ2-7; D possibly uses TRBD1 or TRBD2 (5 bases each). The CDR3 runs to 13 residues. Germline assignment: CDR1 SNHLY and CDR2 FYNNEI. CDR3 DNA (partial): TGTACCAGCAGTGGGCGCAGGGAGAGCGAG. Encoded protein: CTSSGRRESE. The CDR3 in full is CTSSGRRESEQYF.

Remarks on this clone: The read ends 3 residues before the CDR3 terminus; that terminus is restored from the germline J gene. V usage is TRBV5-1 and J usage is TRBJ2-5, with 10 bases matching TRBD2. The CDR3 covers 16 residues. The junction had 10 bases not matched to a gene; V was cut back by 4 bases and J by 4 bases. CDR1 is SGHRS, CDR2 YFSETQ, per germline. The covered CDR3 bases are TGCGCCAGCAGCGTCATGACTAGCGGGTCTGGAGAGACC. Its protein product is CASSVMTSGSGET. The whole CDR3 sequence reads CASSVMTSGSGETQYF.

With regard to this clone: The read halts 3 residues ahead of the CDR3 end, with the missing end drawn from the germline J gene. The rearrangement joins TRBV5-1 to TRBJ2-2, with 7 bases matching TRBD1. The V gene end was trimmed by 2 bases and the J gene end by 5 bases; junction bases not matched to a gene: 12. The CDR3 loop spans 17 amino acids. The V gene's germline CDR1 is SGHRS and CDR2 YFSETQ. The DNA read from the CDR3 is TGCGCCAGCAGCTTACGTCCCGGGACAGTGACAACCGGGGAG. It translates to CASSLRPGTVTTGE. The entire CDR3 protein reads CASSLRPGTVTTGELFF. Full variable domain (remainder filled in from reference TRBV5-1 and TRBJ2-2): KAGVTQTPRYLIKTRGQQVTLSCSPISGHRSVSWYQQTPGQGLQFLFEYFSETQRNKGNFPGRFSGRQFSNSRSEMNVSTLELGDSALYLCASSLRPGTVTTGELFFGEGSRLTVL.

As to this clone: The read terminates 3 residues ahead of where the CDR3 ends, so the germline J gene completes it. The V call is TRBV7-2, the J call TRBJ2-4; 11 bases align to TRBD1. Germline values: CDR1 SGHTA, CDR2 FQGNSA. The length of the CDR3 is 15 residues. The CDR3 is CASSLRDRGSQPQYF. The CDR3 bases that were read are TGTGCCAGCAGCCTCCGGGACAGGGGGTCTCAGCCT.

About this clone itself: The read falls 3 residues short of the CDR3 end, and the missing part is taken from the germline J gene. The chain carries TRBV30 and TRBJ2-4; 8 bases agree with TRBD1. Germline CDR1 and CDR2: GTSNPN and SVGIG (reference sequence). There are 13 residues in the CDR3. The CDR3 loop is CAWSGGRNQPQYF. Incomplete CDR3 DNA: TGTGCCTGGTCAGGGGGCCGAAATCAGCCT.

In the case of this clone: The read ends 3 residues early relative to the CDR3; the germline J gene fills the gap. This rearrangement joins TRBV5-1 to TRBJ2-7, with 7 nucleotides matching TRBD2. The CDR3 has 15 amino acids. The V and J ends lost 0 bases and 1 base, in that order; junction bases with no gene match: 4. Germline CDR1 reads SGHRS; CDR2 reads YFSETQ. The CDR3 bases that were read are TGCGCCAGCAGCTTGGCGGGGGGAGTATCCTACGAG. It specifies CASSLAGGVSYE. The full CDR3 protein reads CASSLAGGVSYEQYF.

Comments on this clone: The read halts 3 residues ahead of the CDR3 end, with the missing end drawn from the germline J gene. The rearrangement uses TRBV19 and TRBJ1-5; TRBD1 might be the D (6 bases). With 6 bases removed from V and 5 bases from J, the gap between germline ends came to 11 bases. Germline V gives CDR1 LNHDA, CDR2 SQIVND (reference sequence). This CDR3 contains 13 residues. Incomplete CDR3 DNA: TGTGCCAGTAGAAGGACAGACGATCAGCCC. It translates to CASRRTDDQP. The full CDR3 protein is CASRRTDDQPQHF.

Note on this clone: The read ends 3 residues early relative to the CDR3; the germline J gene fills the gap. The chain has TRBV19 and TRBJ2-7, with D hard to call. Germline V gene sequence: CDR1 LNHDA, CDR2 SQIVND (reference sequence). This CDR3 spans 11 amino acids. Trimming cost V 9 bases and J 0 bases, with 6 bases left between them. CDR3 loop: CASDNSYEQYF. CDR3 DNA (partial): TGTGCCAGCGACAACTCCTACGAG.

Remarks on this clone: The read halts 3 residues ahead of the CDR3 end, with the missing end drawn from the germline J gene. The rearrangement joins TRBV5-1 to TRBJ2-1; D might be TRBD2 (7 bases). The CDR3 runs to 15 residues. The germline V and J ends were trimmed by 2 bases and 4 bases, with 13 bases remaining between them. Germline loops: CDR1 SGHRS, CDR2 YFSETQ. CDR3: CASSFWGGQYNEQFF. The covered CDR3 bases are TGCGCCAGCAGCTTCTGGGGGGGGCAGTACAATGAG.

To note about this clone: The missing CDR3 end, 3 residues past where the read stops, is filled in from the germline J gene. The chain employs TRBV5-6 and TRBJ2-5; TRBD1 matches 10 bases. This CDR3 region has 15 residues. Germline values: CDR1 SGHDT, CDR2 YYEEEE. The V gene end was trimmed by 4 bases and the J gene end by 1 base; junction bases not matched to a gene: 4. The CDR3 loop is CASSPDRGLQETQYF. CDR3 DNA (partial): TGTGCCAGCAGCCCAGACAGGGGGCTCCAAGAGACC.

On this clone itself: The observed sequence ends 3 residues before the CDR3 terminus, with the missing tail filled in from the germline J gene. The J gene is TRBJ2-5, the V gene TRBV5-1; TRBD2 matches 15 bases. This CDR3 has 17 residues. Unmatched junction bases numbered 5, after V lost 4 bases and J lost 1 base. Germline CDR1 and CDR2: SGHRS and YFSETQ. CDR3 DNA (partial): TGCGCCAGCAGCCCAGGGACTAGCGGGGGGAGCCAAGAGACC. Its protein is CASSPGTSGGSQET. The whole CDR3 is CASSPGTSGGSQETQYF.

This clone ranks as medium-sized in terms of frequency. Read coverage stops 3 residues before the CDR3 terminus; the germline J gene supplies the remainder. The chain uses TRBV5-5 and TRBJ1-2; 8 nucleotides match TRBD1. Looked up from germline, CDR1 is SGHKS and CDR2 is YYEKEE (reference sequence). The CDR3 is made up of 15 amino acids. V trimming: 4 bases; J trimming: 1 base; junction bases outside the gene matches: 6. The CDR3 reads CASSGGQGNNYGYTF. CDR3 bases read: TGTGCCAGCAGCGGCGGACAGGGTAATAACTATGGC.

As regards this clone: The read halts 3 residues ahead of the CDR3 end, with the missing end drawn from the germline J gene. This chain connects TRBV6-2 or TRBV6-3 to TRBJ1-6; D possibly corresponds to TRBD1 (5 bases). Germline-derived CDR1 and CDR2 are MNHEY and SVGEGT. Trimming took 6 bases from V and 7 from J, leaving 13 bases between them. The CDR3 is 14 residues long. CDR3 bases read: TGTGCCAGCAGGGCGGGGCAGAGCAATTCACCC. Its translation: CASRAGQSNSP. Given in full, the CDR3 is CASRAGQSNSPLHF.